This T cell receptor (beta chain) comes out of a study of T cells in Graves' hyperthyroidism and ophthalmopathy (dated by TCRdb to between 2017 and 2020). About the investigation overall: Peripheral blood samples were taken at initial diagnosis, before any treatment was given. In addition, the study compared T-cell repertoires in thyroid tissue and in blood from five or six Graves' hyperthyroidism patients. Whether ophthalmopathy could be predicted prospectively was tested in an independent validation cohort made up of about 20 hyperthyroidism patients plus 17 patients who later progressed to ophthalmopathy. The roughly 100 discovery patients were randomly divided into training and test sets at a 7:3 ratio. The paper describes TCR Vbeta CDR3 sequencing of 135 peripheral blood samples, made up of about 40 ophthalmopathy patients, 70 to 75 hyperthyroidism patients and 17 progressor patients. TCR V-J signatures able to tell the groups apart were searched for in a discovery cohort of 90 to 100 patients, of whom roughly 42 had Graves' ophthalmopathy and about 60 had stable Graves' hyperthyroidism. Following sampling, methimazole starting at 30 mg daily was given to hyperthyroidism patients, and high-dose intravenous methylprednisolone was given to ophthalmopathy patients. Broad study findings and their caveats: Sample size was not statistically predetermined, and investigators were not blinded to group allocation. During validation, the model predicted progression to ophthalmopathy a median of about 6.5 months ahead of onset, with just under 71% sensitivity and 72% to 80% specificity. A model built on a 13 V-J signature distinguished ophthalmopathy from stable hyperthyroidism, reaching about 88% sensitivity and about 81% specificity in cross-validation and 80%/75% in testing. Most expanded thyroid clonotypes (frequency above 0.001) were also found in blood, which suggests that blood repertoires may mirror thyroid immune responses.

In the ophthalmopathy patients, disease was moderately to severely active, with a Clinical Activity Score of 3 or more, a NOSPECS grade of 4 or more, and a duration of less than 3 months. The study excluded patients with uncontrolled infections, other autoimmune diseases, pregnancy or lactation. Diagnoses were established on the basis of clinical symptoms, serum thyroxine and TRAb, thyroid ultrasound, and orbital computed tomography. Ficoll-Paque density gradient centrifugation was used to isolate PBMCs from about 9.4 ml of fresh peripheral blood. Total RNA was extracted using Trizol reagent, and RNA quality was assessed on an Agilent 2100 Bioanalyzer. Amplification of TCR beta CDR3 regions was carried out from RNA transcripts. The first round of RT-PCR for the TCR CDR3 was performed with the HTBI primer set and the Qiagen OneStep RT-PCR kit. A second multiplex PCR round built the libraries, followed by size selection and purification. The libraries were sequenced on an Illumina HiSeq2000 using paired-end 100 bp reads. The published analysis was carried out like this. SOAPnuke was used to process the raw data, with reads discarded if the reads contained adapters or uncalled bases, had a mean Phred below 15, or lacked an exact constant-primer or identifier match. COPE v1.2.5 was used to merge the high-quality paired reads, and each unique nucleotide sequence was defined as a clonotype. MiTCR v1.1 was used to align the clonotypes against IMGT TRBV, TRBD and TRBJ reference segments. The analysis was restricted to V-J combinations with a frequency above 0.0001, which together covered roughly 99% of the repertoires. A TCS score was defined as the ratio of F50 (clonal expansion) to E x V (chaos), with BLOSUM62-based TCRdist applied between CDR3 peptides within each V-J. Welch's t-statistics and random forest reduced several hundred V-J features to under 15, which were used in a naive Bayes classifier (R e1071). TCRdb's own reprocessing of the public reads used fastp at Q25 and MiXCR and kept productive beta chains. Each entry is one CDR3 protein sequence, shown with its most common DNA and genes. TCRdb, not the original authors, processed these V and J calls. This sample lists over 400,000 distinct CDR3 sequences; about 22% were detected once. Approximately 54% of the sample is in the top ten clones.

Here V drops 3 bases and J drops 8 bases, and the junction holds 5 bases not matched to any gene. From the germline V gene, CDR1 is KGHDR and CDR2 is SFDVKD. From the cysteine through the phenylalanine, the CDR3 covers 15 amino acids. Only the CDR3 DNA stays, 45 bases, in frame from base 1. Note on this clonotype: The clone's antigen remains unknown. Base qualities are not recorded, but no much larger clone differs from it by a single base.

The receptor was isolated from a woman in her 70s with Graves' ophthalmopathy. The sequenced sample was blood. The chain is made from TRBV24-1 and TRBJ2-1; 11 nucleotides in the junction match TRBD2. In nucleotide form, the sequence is TGTGCCACCAGTGATCCTAGCGGGAGGTTCTATGAGCAGTTCTTC. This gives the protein CATSDPSGRFYEQFF.